This is a list of T cell receptor beta chains from one sample in a study of T cells in Graves' hyperthyroidism and ophthalmopathy. TCRdb fed the multiplex PCR reads into MiXCR, producing one record per CDR3 protein. This sample carries 500,000 or so distinct CDR3 sequences, about 16% of them seen once, and the ten largest clones take about 29%. Sequenced input: blood. These receptors all come from a woman aged 30 to 39 with Graves' ophthalmopathy. Both conserved end residues are part of each CDR3. Each record gives: D gene, clone size, V gene, J gene, CDR3 DNA, CDR3 protein. D genes are given only for firm matches. Size tells how often a clone was seen (once, few, many) or the class of an expanded clone, and some rows leave it out.

>TRBD2|NA|TRBV7-2|TRBJ2-7
TGTGCCAGCAGCTTAGAACTAGCGGGAGCCTACGAGCAGTACTTC
CASSLELAGAYEQYF
>NA|NA|TRBV3-1|TRBJ2-5
TGTGCCAGCACCCATGGGTCTGAGACCCAGTACTTC
CASTHGSETQYF
>TRBD2|many|TRBV7-8|TRBJ2-3
TGTGCCAGCAGCTTAGTGGTCCTAGCGGGCACAGATACGCAGTATTTT
CASSLVVLAGTDTQYF
>NA|many|TRBV12-3/TRBV12-4|TRBJ2-1
TGTGCCAGCGTTTCGGAGAATGAGCAGTTCTTC
CASVSENEQFF
>NA|many|TRBV29-1|TRBJ2-3
TGCAGCGTTGAGATTTTCGCGGGGACAAGATCTAGCACAGATACGCAGTATTTT
CSVEIFAGTRSSTDTQYF
>NA|NA|TRBV11-2|TRBJ2-7
TGTGCCAGCAGCTTAGTGAAGGGTCGAGCACTCATCTACGAGCAGTACTTC
CASSLVKGRALIYEQYF
>NA|many|TRBV28|TRBJ1-5
TGTGCCAGCAGTTGGGACATACGTTATCAGCCCCAGCATTTT
CASSWDIRYQPQHF
>NA|NA|TRBV25-1|TRBJ1-1
TGTGCCAGCAGTGAGCTCGACAGTAACACTGAAGCCTTCTTT
CASSELDSNTEAFF
>TRBD1|few|TRBV20-1|TRBJ1-5
TGCAGTGCTATAACAGGGGGGGTTCAGCCCCAGCATTTT
CSAITGGVQPQHF
>NA|NA|TRBV6-1|TRBJ1-3
TGTGCCAGCAGCAAACTTAGGGGGTCTGGCAACACCATATATTTT
CASSKLRGSGNTIYF
>NA|few|TRBV15|TRBJ2-1
TGTGCCACCAGCATATCCTCAAGCGGGACATTGAACGATGAGCAGTTCTTC
CATSISSSGTLNDEQFF
>NA|many|TRBV3-1|TRBJ2-2
TGTGCCAGCAGCCCCTCGAGGTCGCACACCGGGGAGCTGTTTTTT
CASSPSRSHTGELFF
>TRBD2|NA|TRBV19|TRBJ2-1
TGTGCCAGTAGTTTCCGACTAGCGGGAGCACCTCAGGGGCAGTTCTTC
CASSFRLAGAPQGQFF
>TRBD2|many|TRBV7-2|TRBJ2-7
TGTGCCACGAGACTAGCGGGAGAGCAGTACTTC
CATRLAGEQYF
>NA|many|TRBV18|TRBJ2-2
TGTGCCAGCTGCGAGGGACGGGACTTAACCGGGGAGCTGTTTTTT
CASCEGRDLTGELFF
>TRBD1|NA|TRBV27|TRBJ2-3
TGTGCCAGCAGTTTCTTCTGGACAGGGGGGTGGGATACGCAGTATTTT
CASSFFWTGGWDTQYF
>NA|many|TRBV6-2/TRBV6-3|TRBJ2-5
TGTGCCAGCAGTTACTCGATGGGCCTAGGGGTCGTGGAGACCCAGTACTTC
CASSYSMGLGVVETQYF